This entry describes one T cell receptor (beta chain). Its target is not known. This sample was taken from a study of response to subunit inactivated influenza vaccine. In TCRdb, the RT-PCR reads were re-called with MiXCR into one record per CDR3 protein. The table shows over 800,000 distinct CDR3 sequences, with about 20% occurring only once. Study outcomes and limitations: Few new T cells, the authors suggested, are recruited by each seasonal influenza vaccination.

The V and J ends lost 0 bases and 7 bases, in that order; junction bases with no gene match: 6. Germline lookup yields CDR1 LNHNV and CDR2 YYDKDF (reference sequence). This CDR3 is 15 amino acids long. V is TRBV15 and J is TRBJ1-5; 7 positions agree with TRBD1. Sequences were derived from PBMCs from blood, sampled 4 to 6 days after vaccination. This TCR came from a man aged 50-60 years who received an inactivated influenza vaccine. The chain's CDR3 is CATSRDRGGRQPQHF. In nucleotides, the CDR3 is TGTGCCACCAGCAGAGATCGAGGGGGCAGGCAGCCCCAGCATTTT.